This T cell receptor (beta chain) was observed in a study of preoperative IRX-2 immunotherapy in early breast cancer. The germline CDR1 and CDR2 sequences are MDHEN and SYDVKM. V was cut by 2 bases and J by 1 base, with 8 bases left in between. This CDR3 region has 15 residues. Treatment here: preoperative locoregional IRX-2 cytokine immunotherapy. Preoperative locoregional IRX-2 cytokine immunotherapy was tested in the phase Ib source study. The method was immunoSEQ multiplex PCR; TCRdb's version includes in-frame clones alone and lacks a portion of them. The sample contains 30,000 to 45,000 clones, roughly 82% of which appear only once.

J is TRBJ2-2 and V is TRBV28; no clear D. The sample in question was lymph node tissue, obtained after IRX-2 immunotherapy. The sequence derives from a human donor with breast cancer. The CDR3 DNA sequence: TGTGCCAGCAGTTTAACACCGGAGAACACCGGGGAGCTGTTTTTT. As protein: CASSLTPENTGELFF.